This is a list of T cell receptor beta chains from one sample in a study of identical twins. TCRdb analysed the 5' RACE reads with MiXCR anew, one entry per CDR3 protein. The sample has some 1,700,000 distinct CDR3 sequences, 25% to 35% seen once. Input material: cord blood. These receptors were collected from a newborn girl in good health. CDR3s leave out the opening cysteine and the closing phenylalanine or tryptophan. The D gene is left open where the match is weak. Size is omitted from some rows. Given values are once, few, many or a class for expanded clones.

d_gene: TRBD2
j_gene: TRBJ2-1
abundance: .
v_gene: TRBV6-5
CDR3aa: ASSYRLAGGPEQF

d_gene: .
j_gene: TRBJ1-5
abundance: few
v_gene: TRBV20-1
CDR3aa: SAPDGNNQPQH

d_gene: TRBD1
j_gene: .
abundance: .
v_gene: TRBV12-3/TRBV12-4
CDR3aa: ASGIPGQGLKGTQY

d_gene: .
j_gene: TRBJ2-6
abundance: few
v_gene: TRBV10-3
CDR3aa: ATGDGANVLT

d_gene: TRBD1
j_gene: TRBJ1-1
abundance: few
v_gene: TRBV6-1
CDR3aa: ASSRQGSGAF

d_gene: .
j_gene: TRBJ2-3
abundance: once
v_gene: TRBV12-3/TRBV12-4
CDR3aa: ASSLLRAFSTDTQY

d_gene: .
j_gene: TRBJ2-7
abundance: .
v_gene: TRBV20-1
CDR3aa: SASSSSRSYEQY

d_gene: .
j_gene: TRBJ2-7
abundance: .
v_gene: TRBV6-2/TRBV6-3
CDR3aa: ASSYSRSGRYEQY

d_gene: .
j_gene: TRBJ1-4
abundance: .
v_gene: TRBV6-1
CDR3aa: ASVGSEKLF

d_gene: .
j_gene: TRBJ2-1
abundance: few
v_gene: TRBV11-2
CDR3aa: ASSLVGGPTYNEQF

d_gene: TRBD1
j_gene: TRBJ1-5
abundance: .
v_gene: TRBV6-1
CDR3aa: ASSGPFRGTQPQH

d_gene: .
j_gene: TRBJ2-3
abundance: .
v_gene: TRBV7-2
CDR3aa: ASSSLGTSNTDTQY

d_gene: .
j_gene: TRBJ1-5
abundance: .
v_gene: TRBV20-1
CDR3aa: SARVLRDNQPQH

d_gene: .
j_gene: TRBJ2-1
abundance: .
v_gene: TRBV30
CDR3aa: AWSVQGRSYEQF

d_gene: .
j_gene: TRBJ1-1
abundance: .
v_gene: TRBV20-1
CDR3aa: SASGRENTEAF

d_gene: .
j_gene: TRBJ1-1
abundance: few
v_gene: TRBV12-3/TRBV12-4
CDR3aa: ASSLFQVDTEAF

d_gene: .
j_gene: TRBJ2-1
abundance: .
v_gene: TRBV5-1
CDR3aa: ASRVRNNEQF

d_gene: .
j_gene: TRBJ2-1
abundance: .
v_gene: TRBV7-8
CDR3aa: ASSLVAPRVNEQF

d_gene: .
j_gene: TRBJ2-3
abundance: many
v_gene: TRBV5-1
CDR3aa: ASSPERDTQY

d_gene: .
j_gene: TRBJ2-3
abundance: .
v_gene: TRBV11-1
CDR3aa: ASSLVAATQY

d_gene: TRBD1
j_gene: TRBJ1-6
abundance: few
v_gene: TRBV6-6
CDR3aa: ASSLRAGTGGSPLH

d_gene: .
j_gene: TRBJ1-5
abundance: few
v_gene: TRBV7-2
CDR3aa: ASSSTSTNYQPQH

d_gene: .
j_gene: TRBJ2-4
abundance: few
v_gene: TRBV5-8
CDR3aa: ASSAFLAKNIQY

d_gene: .
j_gene: TRBJ1-5
abundance: .
v_gene: TRBV6-2/TRBV6-3
CDR3aa: ASSYAGYQPQH

d_gene: TRBD1
j_gene: TRBJ2-1
abundance: .
v_gene: TRBV20-1
CDR3aa: SAPGQDYHEQF

d_gene: .
j_gene: TRBJ2-1
abundance: .
v_gene: TRBV27
CDR3aa: ASKGMKASKLNEQF